Described below is a single T cell receptor (beta chain) sequence and its context. The specificity of this receptor is unknown. The sample holds no much larger clone one base away, and base qualities are not on file. This sample stems from a study of OX40 agonist ivuxolimab in advanced cancers. Describing the broader study: Ivuxolimab was a fully human IgG2 agonistic monoclonal antibody targeting the costimulatory receptor OX40 (CD134). Partial responses were achieved by three dose-escalation patients, of whom one had hepatocellular carcinoma and two had cutaneous melanoma. Patients were allowed to have had prior anti-PD-1, anti-PD-L1 or anti-CTLA-4 therapy, and 40% to 45% of the dose-escalation patients had previously received checkpoint inhibitors. A male proportion of 70% to 90% and a mean age of approximately 58 years, ranging from roughly 20 to 80, were recorded for the dose-escalation cohort. The paper covers the monotherapy dose-escalation part of the phase I ivuxolimab trial, which included N ≈ 54 patients. Intravenous ivuxolimab was administered to patients every 2 weeks at six dose levels: 0.01, 0.1, 0.3, 1.5, 3 and 10 mg/kg. Of the approximately 50 patients in dose escalation, some 20 had hepatocellular carcinoma, approximately 15 had melanoma, 9 had renal cell carcinoma and 9 had head and neck cancer. The purpose of peripheral TCRbeta sequencing was to test whether ivuxolimab changed TCR sequence diversity and led to clonal T-cell expansion.

For sequencing of the TCRbeta CDR3 region, genomic DNA was extracted from the sorted cells. The immunoSEQ Assay was used for sequencing of TCRbeta CDR3 regions. The clones in this table, taken by TCRdb from immuneACCESS, are in-frame only. Not every clone is retained; where verified, under half of the shortfall comes from an unresolved V gene, and the cause of the rest is unknown. Here the sample has 45,000 to 60,000 clones; 70% to 80% occur a single time. Of the sample, under 4.5% is held by the ten largest clones. In the germline V gene, CDR1 corresponds to SGHTS and CDR2 to YDEGEE. The CDR3 holds 16 amino acids from the cysteine to the phenylalanine. Only the CDR3 DNA is retained, 48 bases long and in frame from the first base. V loses 2 bases of germline sequence and J loses 3 bases, and the interval between the two ends is 16 bases. The trial excluded patients who had a history of autoimmune disease or were on systemic immunosuppression. Peripheral blood for TCR sequencing was collected from all dose cohorts at baseline, on cycle 4 day 1, and on cycle 7 day 1. The samples were taken from a phase I, first-in-human, multicenter, open-label dose-escalation trial of ivuxolimab. Adults with locally advanced or metastatic head and neck squamous cell, hepatocellular, melanoma or renal cell carcinoma were enrolled in the trial. Before TCR sequencing, CD4+ T cells and CD8+ T cells were sorted from peripheral blood as separate populations.

Broader findings and caveats from the paper: Low levels of normalized T-cell clonal expansion were also seen in some patients who did not respond. At doses from 0.1 to 3.0 mg/kg, clonal expansion was seen in both CD4+ and CD8+ blood T cells between baseline and week 6. In the 0.1-3.0 mg/kg groups, partial responders had among the lowest normalized peripheral clonal expansion, particularly in CD8+ T cells. After ivuxolimab, expanded clones were on average more numerous among CD8+ T cells than among CD4+ T cells. The antigen specificity of the peripheral T cells that underwent clonal expansion was not determined.

The sequence derives from an adult with an advanced solid tumor such as melanoma, head and neck, liver or kidney cancer. The rearranged segments are TRBV5-8 and TRBJ2-3; the D match is possibly TRBD1 or TRBD2, with 7 bases aligned in each. The sequencing here drew on CD4+ or CD8+ T cells sorted from blood, taken in a trial of the OX40 agonist ivuxolimab. The CDR3 protein: CASSFFRGDRTDTQYF. The sequenced DNA: TGTGCCAGCAGCTTCTTCCGGGGGGACAGAACAGATACGCAGTATTTT.